This is a list of T cell receptor beta chains from one sample in a study of CD8+ T cells in alopecia areata. Libraries were prepared by immunoSEQ multiplex PCR; TCRdb keeps only in-frame clonotypes and omits some of them. The sample holds 80,000 to 95,000 clones, roughly 47% seen once. Sequencing was performed on CD8+ T cells sorted from blood, taken at week 24, from a patient treated with tofacitinib. The source of these receptors is a human donor with alopecia areata. Each CDR3 is given with its conserved first and last residue. D genes are given only for firm matches. The size field is filled for only some rows; it gives once, few, many or a size class.

CDR3nt: TGTGCCAGCAGCTCTCCGGGGCCGGGCACTGAAGCTTTCTTT
CDR3aa: CASSSPGPGTEAFF
d_gene: NA
j_gene: TRBJ1-1
v_gene: TRBV5-6
len: 14
abundance: NA

CDR3nt: TGCGCCAGCAGCCAAGCCCCGTCAGGGATGAACACTGAAGCTTTCTTT
CDR3aa: CASSQAPSGMNTEAFF
d_gene: NA
j_gene: TRBJ1-1
v_gene: TRBV4-1
len: 16
abundance: NA

CDR3nt: TGTGCCTTAATTAATCGGGACAGCTACGAGCAGTACTTC
CDR3aa: CALINRDSYEQYF
d_gene: TRBD1
j_gene: TRBJ2-7
v_gene: TRBV30
len: 13
abundance: few

CDR3nt: TGTGCCAGTAGTATTTACGGGAGAATTTCAGATACGCAGTATTTT
CDR3aa: CASSIYGRISDTQYF
d_gene: NA
j_gene: TRBJ2-3
v_gene: TRBV19
len: 15
abundance: many

CDR3nt: TGTGCCAGCAGCGTAGGGCAGGGGCTCTACGAGCAGTACTTC
CDR3aa: CASSVGQGLYEQYF
d_gene: NA
j_gene: TRBJ2-7
v_gene: TRBV9
len: 14
abundance: NA

CDR3nt: TGTGCCAGCGGAAACGTGGGGACCCGCACAGATACGCAGTATTTT
CDR3aa: CASGNVGTRTDTQYF
d_gene: NA
j_gene: TRBJ2-3
v_gene: TRBV5-4
len: 15
abundance: NA

CDR3nt: TGTGCCAGCATGACAGAAACCAATCAGCCCCAGCATTTT
CDR3aa: CASMTETNQPQHF
d_gene: NA
j_gene: TRBJ1-5
v_gene: TRBV6-6
len: 13
abundance: NA

CDR3nt: TGCAGCGTTGTCTACAGAGGGGGCTACACCTTC
CDR3aa: CSVVYRGGYTF
d_gene: NA
j_gene: TRBJ1-2
v_gene: TRBV29-1
len: 11
abundance: few

CDR3nt: TGTGCCAGCAGTTTGGCAGGCGGGGAGCTGTTTTTT
CDR3aa: CASSLAGGELFF
d_gene: NA
j_gene: TRBJ2-2
v_gene: TRBV27
len: 12
abundance: NA

CDR3nt: TGCGCCAGCAGCTTAGGAGGAGGCCTGTACCAAGAGACCCAGTACTTC
CDR3aa: CASSLGGGLYQETQYF
d_gene: NA
j_gene: TRBJ2-5
v_gene: TRBV5-1
len: 16
abundance: NA

CDR3nt: TGTGCCAGCAGTTTTACAGGGACCAACGAGCAGTACTTC
CDR3aa: CASSFTGTNEQYF
d_gene: NA
j_gene: TRBJ2-7
v_gene: TRBV27
len: 13
abundance: NA

CDR3nt: TGTGCCAGCAGTCCGCGTACAGATATTCCTTACGAGCAGTACTTC
CDR3aa: CASSPRTDIPYEQYF
d_gene: NA
j_gene: TRBJ2-7
v_gene: TRBV6-6
len: 15
abundance: few

CDR3nt: TGTGCCAGCAGCGACCCGGACAGGGGAGGAGCAGATACGCAGTATTTT
CDR3aa: CASSDPDRGGADTQYF
d_gene: TRBD1
j_gene: TRBJ2-3
v_gene: TRBV9
len: 16
abundance: NA

CDR3nt: TGTGCCAGCAGTTCCGGACAGGGGGCACCTACGTACCAAGAGACCCAGTACTTC
CDR3aa: CASSSGQGAPTYQETQYF
d_gene: TRBD1
j_gene: TRBJ2-5
v_gene: TRBV28
len: 18
abundance: NA

CDR3nt: TGTGCCAGCAGTGTTCGCGGGGGATCCGGGGAGCTGTTTTTT
CDR3aa: CASSVRGGSGELFF
d_gene: TRBD2
j_gene: TRBJ2-2
v_gene: TRBV27
len: 14
abundance: few

CDR3nt: TGCGCCAGCAGCCATCCTCCCCGGTTAGCGCTCTACGAGCAGTACTTC
CDR3aa: CASSHPPRLALYEQYF
d_gene: NA
j_gene: TRBJ2-7
v_gene: TRBV4-1
len: 16
abundance: once

CDR3nt: TGTGCCAGCAGCTTAGTGGAGACTCGACCGACCTACTATGGCTACACCTTC
CDR3aa: CASSLVETRPTYYGYTF
d_gene: NA
j_gene: TRBJ1-2
v_gene: TRBV7-2
len: 17
abundance: few

CDR3nt: TGTGCCAGCAGCTTAGATCAGCGGACAAGCTATGGCTACACCTTC
CDR3aa: CASSLDQRTSYGYTF
d_gene: NA
j_gene: TRBJ1-2
v_gene: TRBV11-2
len: 15
abundance: NA

CDR3nt: TGTGCCAGCAGCTCGAGCCTTGGAGAGACCCAGTACTTC
CDR3aa: CASSSSLGETQYF
d_gene: NA
j_gene: TRBJ2-5
v_gene: TRBV7-9
len: 13
abundance: few

CDR3nt: TGCGCCAGTTCCGGGACTAGCTTCTACAATGAGCAGTTCTTC
CDR3aa: CASSGTSFYNEQFF
d_gene: TRBD2
j_gene: TRBJ2-1
v_gene: TRBV4-1
len: 14
abundance: few

CDR3nt: TGTGCCAGCAGTTACATGGCGGGAAGGAGCACAGATACGCAGTATTTT
CDR3aa: CASSYMAGRSTDTQYF
d_gene: NA
j_gene: TRBJ2-3
v_gene: TRBV6-5
len: 16
abundance: NA

CDR3nt: TGTGCCAGCAGTGAAGGAGGACAGGGGCCCTGGAACTCCTACGAGCAGTACTTC
CDR3aa: CASSEGGQGPWNSYEQYF
d_gene: TRBD1
j_gene: TRBJ2-7
v_gene: TRBV6-1
len: 18
abundance: NA

CDR3nt: TGTGCCAGCAGTACCACGGGACTAGCGGGGATATCCTACGAGCAGTACTTC
CDR3aa: CASSTTGLAGISYEQYF
d_gene: TRBD2
j_gene: TRBJ2-7
v_gene: TRBV27
len: 17
abundance: NA

CDR3nt: TGTGCCAGTAGTCTGACAGTCACCTACGAGCAGTACTTC
CDR3aa: CASSLTVTYEQYF
d_gene: NA
j_gene: TRBJ2-7
v_gene: TRBV19
len: 13
abundance: NA

CDR3nt: TGTGCCAGCAGTCCCCGGGGGGGGCATGAAAAACTGTTTTTT
CDR3aa: CASSPRGGHEKLFF
d_gene: NA
j_gene: TRBJ1-4
v_gene: TRBV27
len: 14
abundance: NA

CDR3nt: TGTGCCAGCAGCGAGGGACAGGGGACTCAGCCCCAGCATTTT
CDR3aa: CASSEGQGTQPQHF
d_gene: TRBD1
j_gene: TRBJ1-5
v_gene: TRBV13
len: 14
abundance: few

CDR3nt: TGTGCTAGTGCTTCGGGGGACAACTCCTACAATGAGCAGTTCTTC
CDR3aa: CASASGDNSYNEQFF
d_gene: NA
j_gene: TRBJ2-1
v_gene: TRBV12-5
len: 15
abundance: NA